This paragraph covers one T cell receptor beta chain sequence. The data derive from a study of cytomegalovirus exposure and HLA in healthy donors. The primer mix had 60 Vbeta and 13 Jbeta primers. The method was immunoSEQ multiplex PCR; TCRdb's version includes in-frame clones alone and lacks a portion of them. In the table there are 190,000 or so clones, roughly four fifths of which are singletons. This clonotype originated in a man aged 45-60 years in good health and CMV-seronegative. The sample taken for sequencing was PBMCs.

This chain's CDR3 is CASSLTGDLNYGYTF. CDR3 nucleotide sequence: TGTGCCAGCAGCCTTACAGGGGACCTTAACTATGGCTACACCTTC. The chain uses TRBV9 and TRBJ1-2, with TRBD1 matching over 7 bases. J lost 1 base, V lost 4 bases, and 7 bases had no gene match. Germline CDR1 SGDLS, CDR2 YYNGEE. The length of the CDR3 is 15 residues.